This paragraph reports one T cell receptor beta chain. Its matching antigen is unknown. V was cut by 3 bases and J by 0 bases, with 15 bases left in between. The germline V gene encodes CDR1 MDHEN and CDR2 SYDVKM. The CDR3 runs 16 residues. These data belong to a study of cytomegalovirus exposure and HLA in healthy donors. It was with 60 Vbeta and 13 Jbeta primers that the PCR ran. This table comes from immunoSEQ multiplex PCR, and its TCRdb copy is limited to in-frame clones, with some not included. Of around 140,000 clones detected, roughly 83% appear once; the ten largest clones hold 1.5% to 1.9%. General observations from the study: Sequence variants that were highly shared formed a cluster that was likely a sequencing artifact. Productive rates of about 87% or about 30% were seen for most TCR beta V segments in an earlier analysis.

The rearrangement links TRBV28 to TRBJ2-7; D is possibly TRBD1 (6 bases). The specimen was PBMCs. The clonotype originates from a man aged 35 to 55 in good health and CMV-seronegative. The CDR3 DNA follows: TGTGCCAGCAGTTTCGTAGTGGGGGCTATCTCCTACGAGCAGTACTTC. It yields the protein CASSFVVGAISYEQYF.